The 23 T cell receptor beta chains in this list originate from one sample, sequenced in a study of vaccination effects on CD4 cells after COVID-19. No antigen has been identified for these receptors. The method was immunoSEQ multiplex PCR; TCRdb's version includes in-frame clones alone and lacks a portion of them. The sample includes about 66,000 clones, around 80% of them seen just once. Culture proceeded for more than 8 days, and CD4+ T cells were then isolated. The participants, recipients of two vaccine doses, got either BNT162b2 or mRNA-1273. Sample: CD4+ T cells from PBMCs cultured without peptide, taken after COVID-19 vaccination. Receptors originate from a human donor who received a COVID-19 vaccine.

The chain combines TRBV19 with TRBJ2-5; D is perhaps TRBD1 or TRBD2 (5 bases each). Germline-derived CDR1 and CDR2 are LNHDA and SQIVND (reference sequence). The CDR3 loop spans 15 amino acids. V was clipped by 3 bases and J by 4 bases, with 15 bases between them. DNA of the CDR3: TGTGCCAGTAGTATTCAGTTTCAGGGACGAGAGACCCAGTACTTC. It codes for CASSIQFQGRETQYF.

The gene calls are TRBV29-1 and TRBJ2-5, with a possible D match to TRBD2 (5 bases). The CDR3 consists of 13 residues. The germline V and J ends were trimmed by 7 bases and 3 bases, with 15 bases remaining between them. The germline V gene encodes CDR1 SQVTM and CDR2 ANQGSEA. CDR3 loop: CSGVRGGEETQYF. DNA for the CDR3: TGCAGCGGGGTGCGAGGAGGAGAAGAGACCCAGTACTTC.

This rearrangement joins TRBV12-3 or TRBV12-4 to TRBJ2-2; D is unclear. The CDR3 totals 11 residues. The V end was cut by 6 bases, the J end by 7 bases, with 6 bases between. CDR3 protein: CASRGRGELFF. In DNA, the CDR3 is TGTGCCAGCAGGGGTCGCGGGGAGCTGTTTTTT.

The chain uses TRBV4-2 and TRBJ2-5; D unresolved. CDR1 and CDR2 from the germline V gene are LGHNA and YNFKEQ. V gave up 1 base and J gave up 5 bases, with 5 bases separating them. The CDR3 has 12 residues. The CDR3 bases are TGTGCCAGCAGCCAAGTACGCGAGACCCAGTACTTC. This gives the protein CASSQVRETQYF.

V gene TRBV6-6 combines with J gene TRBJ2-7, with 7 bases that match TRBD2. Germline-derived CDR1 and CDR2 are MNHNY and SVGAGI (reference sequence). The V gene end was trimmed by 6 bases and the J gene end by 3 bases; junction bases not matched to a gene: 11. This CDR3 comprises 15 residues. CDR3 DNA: TGTGCCAGCAGCTGGGAGGGCGCGAGATACTACGAGCAGTACGTC. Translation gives CASSWEGARYYEQYV.

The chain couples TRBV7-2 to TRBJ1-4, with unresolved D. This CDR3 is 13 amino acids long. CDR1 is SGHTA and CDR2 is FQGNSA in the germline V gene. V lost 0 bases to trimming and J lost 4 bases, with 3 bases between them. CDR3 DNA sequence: TGTGCCAGCAGCTTAGCTTATAATGAAAAACTGTTTTTT. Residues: CASSLAYNEKLFF.

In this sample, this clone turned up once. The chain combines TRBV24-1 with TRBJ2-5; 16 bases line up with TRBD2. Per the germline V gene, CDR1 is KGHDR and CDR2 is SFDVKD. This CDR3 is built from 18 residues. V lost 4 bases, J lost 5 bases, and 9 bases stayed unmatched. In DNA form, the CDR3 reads TGTGCCACCAGTGACCCGGGGACTAGCGGGGGGGCTGTGGAGACCCAGTACTTC. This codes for CATSDPGTSGGAVETQYF.

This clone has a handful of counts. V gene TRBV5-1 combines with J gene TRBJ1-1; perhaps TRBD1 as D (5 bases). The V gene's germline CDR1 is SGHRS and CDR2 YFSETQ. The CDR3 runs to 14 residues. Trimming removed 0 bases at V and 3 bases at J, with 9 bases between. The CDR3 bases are TGCGCCAGCAGCTTGGTGGTGGGGGACACTGAAGCTTTCTTT. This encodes CASSLVVGDTEAFF.

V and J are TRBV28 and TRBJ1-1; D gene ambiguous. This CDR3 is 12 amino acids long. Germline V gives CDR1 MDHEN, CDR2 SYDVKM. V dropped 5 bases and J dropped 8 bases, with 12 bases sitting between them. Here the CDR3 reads CASSPPVTEAFF. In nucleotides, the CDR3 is TGTGCCAGCAGTCCCCCCGTCACGGAAGCTTTCTTT. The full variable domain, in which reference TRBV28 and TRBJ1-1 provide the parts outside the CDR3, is DVKVTQSSRYLVKRTGEKVFLECVQDMDHENMFWYRQDPGLGLRLIYFSYDVKMKEKGDIPEGYSVSREKKERFSLILESASTNQTSMYLCASSPPVTEAFFGQGTRLTVV.

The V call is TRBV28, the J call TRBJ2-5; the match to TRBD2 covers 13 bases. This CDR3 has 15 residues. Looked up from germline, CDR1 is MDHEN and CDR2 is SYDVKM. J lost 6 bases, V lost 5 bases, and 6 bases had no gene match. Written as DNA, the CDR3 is TGTGCCAGCAGTCCTGGACTAGCGGGGGTTAAGACCCAGTACTTC. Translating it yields CASSPGLAGVKTQYF. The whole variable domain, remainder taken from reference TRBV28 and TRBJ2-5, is DVKVTQSSRYLVKRTGEKVFLECVQDMDHENMFWYRQDPGLGLRLIYFSYDVKMKEKGDIPEGYSVSREKKERFSLILESASTNQTSMYLCASSPGLAGVKTQYFGPGTRLLVL.

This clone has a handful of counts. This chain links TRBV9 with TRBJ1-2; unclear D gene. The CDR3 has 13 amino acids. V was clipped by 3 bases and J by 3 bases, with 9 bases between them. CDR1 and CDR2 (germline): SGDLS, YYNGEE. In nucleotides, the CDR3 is TGTGCCAGCAGCGGTAGGGCAGACTATGGCTACACCTTC. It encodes CASSGRADYGYTF.

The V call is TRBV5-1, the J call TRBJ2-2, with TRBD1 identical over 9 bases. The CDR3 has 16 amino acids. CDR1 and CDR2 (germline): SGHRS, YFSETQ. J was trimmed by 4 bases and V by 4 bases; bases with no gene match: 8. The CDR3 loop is CASSHRTGAVTGELFF. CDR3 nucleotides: TGCGCCAGCAGCCACAGGACAGGGGCGGTCACCGGGGAGCTGTTTTTT.

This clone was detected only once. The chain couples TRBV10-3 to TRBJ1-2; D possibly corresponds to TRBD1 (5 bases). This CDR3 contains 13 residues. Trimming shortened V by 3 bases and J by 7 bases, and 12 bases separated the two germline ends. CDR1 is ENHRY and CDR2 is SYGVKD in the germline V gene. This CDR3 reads CAISDPGLVGYTF. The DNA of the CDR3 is TGTGCCATCAGTGACCCAGGGTTGGTTGGCTACACCTTC.

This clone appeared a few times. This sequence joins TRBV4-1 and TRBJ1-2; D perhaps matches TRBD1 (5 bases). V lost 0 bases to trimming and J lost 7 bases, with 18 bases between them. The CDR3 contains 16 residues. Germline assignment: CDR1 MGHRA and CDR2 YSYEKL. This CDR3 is CASSQEIGGTAAGYTF. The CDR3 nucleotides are TGCGCCAGCAGCCAAGAGATCGGGGGAACGGCGGCTGGCTACACCTTC.

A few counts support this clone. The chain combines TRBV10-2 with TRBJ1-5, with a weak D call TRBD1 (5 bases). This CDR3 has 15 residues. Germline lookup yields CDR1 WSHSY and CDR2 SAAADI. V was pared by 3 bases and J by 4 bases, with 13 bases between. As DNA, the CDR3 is TGCGCCAGCAGTGACGGCAGGGTTGGGAATCAGCCCCAGCATTTT. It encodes CASSDGRVGNQPQHF.

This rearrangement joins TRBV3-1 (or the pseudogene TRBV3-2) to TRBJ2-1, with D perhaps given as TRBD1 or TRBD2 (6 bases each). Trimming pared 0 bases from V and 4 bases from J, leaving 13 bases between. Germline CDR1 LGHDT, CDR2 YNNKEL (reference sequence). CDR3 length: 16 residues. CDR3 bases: TGTGCCAGCAGCCAAGATCTGGGGGGCGGTTACAATGAGCAGTTCTTC. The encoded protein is CASSQDLGGGYNEQFF.

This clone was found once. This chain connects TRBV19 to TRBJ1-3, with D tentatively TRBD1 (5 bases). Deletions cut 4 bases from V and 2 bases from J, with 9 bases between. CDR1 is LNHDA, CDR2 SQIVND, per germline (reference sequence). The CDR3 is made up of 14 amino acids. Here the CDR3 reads CASSRDGAGNTIYF. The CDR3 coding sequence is TGTGCCAGTAGTAGGGACGGAGCTGGAAACACCATATATTTT.

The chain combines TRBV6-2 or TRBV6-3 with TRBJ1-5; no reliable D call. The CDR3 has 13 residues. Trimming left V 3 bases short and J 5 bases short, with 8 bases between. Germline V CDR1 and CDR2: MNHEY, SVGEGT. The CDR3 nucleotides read TGTGCCAGCAGTTATTTCATGGATCAGCCCCAGCATTTT. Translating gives CASSYFMDQPQHF.

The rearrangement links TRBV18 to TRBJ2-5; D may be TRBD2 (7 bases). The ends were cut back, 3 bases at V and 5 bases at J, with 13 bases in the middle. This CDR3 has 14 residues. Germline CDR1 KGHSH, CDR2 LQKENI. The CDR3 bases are TGTGCCAGCTCACCGTTCGGGGGGCGGGAGACCCAGTACTTC. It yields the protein CASSPFGGRETQYF.

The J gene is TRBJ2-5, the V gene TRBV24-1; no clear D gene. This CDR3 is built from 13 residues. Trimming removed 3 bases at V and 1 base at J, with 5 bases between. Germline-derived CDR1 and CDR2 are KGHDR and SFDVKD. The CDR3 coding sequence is TGTGCCACCAGTGATGATTTCCAAGAGACCCAGTACTTC. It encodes CATSDDFQETQYF.

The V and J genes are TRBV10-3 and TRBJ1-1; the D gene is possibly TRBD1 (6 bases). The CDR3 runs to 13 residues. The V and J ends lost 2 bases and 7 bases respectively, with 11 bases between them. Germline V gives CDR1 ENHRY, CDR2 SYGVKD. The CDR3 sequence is CAISELGGGEAFF. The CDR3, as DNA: TGTGCCATCAGTGAGCTAGGGGGGGGTGAAGCTTTCTTT.

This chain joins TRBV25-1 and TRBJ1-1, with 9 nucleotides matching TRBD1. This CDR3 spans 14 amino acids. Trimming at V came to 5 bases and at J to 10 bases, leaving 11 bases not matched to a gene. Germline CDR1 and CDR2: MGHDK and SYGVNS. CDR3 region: CASSPRTGEIAAFF. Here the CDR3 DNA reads TGTGCCAGCAGTCCGCGGACAGGGGAAATTGCAGCTTTCTTT.

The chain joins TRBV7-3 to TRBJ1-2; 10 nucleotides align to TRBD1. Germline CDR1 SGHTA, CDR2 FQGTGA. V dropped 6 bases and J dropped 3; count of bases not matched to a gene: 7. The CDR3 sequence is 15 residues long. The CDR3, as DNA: TGTGCCAGCAGACTCTACGGGACAGGGGACTATGGCTACACCTTC. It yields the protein CASRLYGTGDYGYTF.